Listed below are T cell receptor beta chains from one sample, sequenced in a study of tumor-infiltrating lymphocytes in primary liver carcinoma. Each CDR3 protein is one row after TCRdb ran MiXCR on the multiplex PCR reads. Of about 200,000 distinct CDR3 sequences in the sample, around three fifths were seen once. Sequencing input: peripheral blood. The source of these receptors is an older woman with primary liver carcinoma and hepatitis B virus infection. Both conserved end residues are part of each CDR3. The D gene is left open where the match is weak. Expanded clones get a size class; other rows say once, few or many, or leave the size out.

J: TRBJ2-2; size: NA; V: TRBV7-9; D: NA; CDR3: CASSFGVTITGELFF; DNA: TGTGCCAGCAGCTTTGGGGTGACGATCACCGGGGAGCTGTTTTTT
J: TRBJ1-2; size: NA; V: TRBV11-2; D: NA; CDR3: CASSLDRGAGKICGYTF; DNA: TGTGCCAGCAGCTTAGACCGCGGGGCAGGGAAAATCTGTGGCTACACCTTC
J: TRBJ2-3; size: NA; V: TRBV11-2; D: TRBD2; CDR3: CANSPGLVGFTDTQYF; DNA: TGTGCCAACAGCCCGGGACTAGTGGGATTCACAGATACGCAGTATTTT
J: TRBJ1-1; size: once; V: TRBV11-3; D: NA; CDR3: CASSLAAMDTKAFF; DNA: TGTGCCAGCAGCTTAGCAGCCATGGACACTAAAGCTTTCTTT
J: TRBJ2-5; size: NA; V: TRBV6-6; D: NA; CDR3: CASTASETRETQYF; DNA: TGTGCCAGCACCGCCAGTGAAACCAGAGAGACTCAGTACTTC
J: TRBJ2-2; size: NA; V: TRBV11-2; D: NA; CDR3: CDSSHTDAYTGELFF; DNA: TGTGACAGCAGCCACACCGATGCTTACACCGGGGAGTTGTTTTTT
J: TRBJ2-1; size: many; V: TRBV6-1; D: NA; CDR3: CASSEAWREQFF; DNA: TGTGCCAGCAGTGAAGCGTGGCGGGAGCAGTTCTTC
J: TRBJ2-7; size: NA; V: TRBV12-3/TRBV12-4; D: NA; CDR3: CASSFGQYYEQYF; DNA: TGTGCCAGCAGTTTTGGCCAGTACTACGAGCAGTACTTC
J: TRBJ2-2; size: NA; V: TRBV7-3; D: TRBD2; CDR3: CASSAAAGRHTGELFF; DNA: TGTGCCAGCAGCGCTGCAGCGGGGCGTCACACCGGGGAGCTGTTTTTT
J: TRBJ2-1; size: many; V: TRBV6-2/TRBV6-3; D: NA; CDR3: CASSYPGSYNEQFF; DNA: TGTGCCAGCAGTTACCCCGGATCCTACAATGAGCAGTTCTTC
J: TRBJ2-1; size: NA; V: TRBV7-3; D: TRBD2; CDR3: CASSFSGREYNEQFF; DNA: TGTGCCAGCAGCTTTAGCGGGAGGGAATACAATGAGCAGTTCTTC
J: TRBJ2-7; size: NA; V: TRBV14; D: TRBD1; CDR3: CASSRHYGQGDYEQYF; DNA: TGTGCCAGCAGCCGTCACTACGGGCAGGGGGACTACGAGCAGTACTTC
J: TRBJ2-3; size: once; V: TRBV18; D: TRBD2; CDR3: CASSPPGLAGVTDTQYF; DNA: TGTGCCAGCTCACCACCGGGACTAGCGGGAGTGACAGATACGCAGTATTTT
J: TRBJ2-3; size: NA; V: TRBV9; D: TRBD2; CDR3: CASSARKAGEADTQYF; DNA: TGTGCCAGCAGCGCCCGGAAGGCGGGAGAAGCAGATACGCAGTATTTT
J: TRBJ1-6; size: NA; V: TRBV4-2; D: NA; CDR3: CASSQDPGHRDSPLHF; DNA: TGTGCCAGCAGCCAAGACCCGGGACACAGGGATTCACCCCTCCACTTT
J: TRBJ1-2; size: many; V: TRBV6-5; D: NA; CDR3: CASSYWRVDGYTF; DNA: TGTGCCAGCAGTTACTGGAGGGTGGATGGCTACACCTTC
J: TRBJ2-1; size: NA; V: TRBV28; D: TRBD1; CDR3: CASDRDNYNEQFF; DNA: TGTGCCAGCGACAGGGATAATTACAATGAACAGTTCTTC
J: TRBJ2-7; size: NA; V: TRBV11-2; D: NA; CDR3: CANSSGGQPQPF; DNA: TGTGCCAACAGCTCCGGGGGGCAGCCACAACCCTTC
J: TRBJ1-2; size: NA; V: TRBV11-3; D: TRBD1; CDR3: CASSTGQGASGYTF; DNA: TGTGCCAGCAGCACCGGACAGGGGGCGAGTGGCTACACCTTC
J: TRBJ1-4; size: NA; V: TRBV5-6; D: NA; CDR3: CASTQTYGSLDEKLFF; DNA: TGTGCCAGCACCCAAACCTATGGGTCTTTGGATGAAAAACTGTTTTTT
J: TRBJ2-2; size: NA; V: TRBV11-2; D: TRBD2; CDR3: CVNSLTAGVVTGELFF; DNA: TGTGTCAACAGCTTGACTGCGGGAGTAGTCACCGGGGAGCTGTTTTTT
J: TRBJ2-1; size: NA; V: TRBV10-3; D: NA; CDR3: CAISEPHGAGGVVQFF; DNA: TGTGCCATCAGTGAGCCACACGGGGCAGGTGGAGTTGTGCAGTTCTTC
J: TRBJ2-1; size: NA; V: TRBV11-3; D: NA; CDR3: CASSLAGQGGYNEQFF; DNA: TGCGCCAGCAGCTTAGCGGGACAGGGTGGCTACAATGAGCAGTTCTTC
J: TRBJ2-5; size: NA; V: TRBV12-3/TRBV12-4; D: NA; CDR3: CASRPGTWLKESQYF; DNA: TGTGCCAGCAGGCCCGGGACATGGCTGAAGGAGTCCCAGTACTTC
J: TRBJ2-5; size: many; V: TRBV29-1; D: TRBD1; CDR3: CSVVPRQGTQETQYF; DNA: TGCAGCGTTGTACCCCGACAGGGCACACAAGAGACCCAGTACTTC
J: TRBJ1-2; size: NA; V: TRBV6-2/TRBV6-3; D: NA; CDR3: CTSSYSGYGYTF; DNA: TGTACCAGCAGTTACTCCGGATATGGTTACACCTTC
J: TRBJ2-3; size: NA; V: TRBV28; D: TRBD2; CDR3: CARSSPAGGVYTQYF; DNA: TGTGCCAGAAGTTCCCCAGCGGGAGGTGTGTATACGCAGTATTTT